This entry features one T cell receptor (beta chain) sequence. Its antigen is currently not known. This sample is part of a study of cytomegalovirus exposure and HLA in healthy donors (dated by TCRdb to the late 2010s). About the investigation overall: An earlier analysis of more than 550 of the donors reported 276 Gb of sequence data and about 120 million unique TCR beta sequences obtained from roughly 170 million T cells. The study used immunosequencing to profile the T cell repertoires of 666 subjects and linked those repertoires to cytomegalovirus serostatus. Around 320 gigabases of sequencing data and approximately 85 million unique TCR sequences were included in an early release covering several hundred HLA-typed donors. A later analysis re-analyzed previously published TCR beta repertoires from 666 donors and added high-resolution HLA genotyping to study TCR occurrence patterns. Alongside the repertoire data, information on donor age, sex, ethnicity and CMV serostatus was compiled. High-throughput TCR immunosequencing, statistical association of individual TCRs with disease status, and machine learning were combined to predict cytomegalovirus infection status. About five DR-DQ haplotypes were treated as single units for association and clustering because of strong linkage in the cohort. HLA typing covered class I and class II loci at four-digit resolution. Genome-wide SNP genotypes for about three fifths of the roughly 670 donors were used in a later genetic analysis, which treated that subset as a discovery cohort. A separate validation cohort of roughly 110 different subjects was used in addition to the approximately 700-subject first cohort. An earlier analysis of some 600 of the donors applied high-throughput TCR beta sequencing to assess whether each TCR beta V gene segment acted as functional or pseudogenic. Rather than using new phenotypic data, the later analysis identified candidate immune exposures from TCR beta sequences and from how often those sequences occurred across donors. The number of typed donors differed by locus: roughly 629-630 for A, B, C, DRB1 and DQB1; some 540 for DQA1; approximately 610 for DPA1; and about 450 for DPB1. The genetic ancestry cluster associated with self-reported Caucasian donors included over 65% of the approximately 410 genotyped donors. The study aimed to test whether cataloging public T cell receptors could reveal signatures of past pathogen exposure. Every discovery cohort repertoire had been produced on one sequencing platform. Among some 400 genotyped donors of the cohort, an average of around 240,000 unique TCR beta nucleotide sequences were sequenced per donor, about a sixth of them non-productive. The research as a whole found: In a later analysis, TCR association rates were found to vary across HLA loci, with the most associated TCRs seen for DRB1 alleles and the fewest for HLA-C alleles. In this cohort, only TCR beta chains were sequenced, and detectable features were limited by the absence of alpha or paired-chain data. A cluster of highly shared sequence variants was judged likely to be a technical artifact of the sequencing pipeline. A later genetic analysis associated a missense DCLRE1C variant with V-gene and J-gene trimming of TCR beta chains, and an independent cohort replicated the association. Because HLA typing was missing for some donors at each locus, association tests included only the typed subset. Because the 87-base-pair reads could not distinguish some IMGT-functional V segments, including TRBV6-2 and TRBV6-3, those segments were excluded. Roughly uniform sequencing depth across donors was assumed in presence/absence analyses, although this assumption may not hold. According to a later analysis, most CMV-associated TCR beta chains appeared to be HLA-restricted, and the HLA associations seemed to be driven largely by CMV exposure. A few of the identified cytomegalovirus-associated TCR beta chains were confirmed in vitro to be specific for cytomegalovirus antigens. In a later analysis, HLA-associated TCR beta chains were found to be more clonally expanded and to have lower generation probabilities than equally common non-associated chains. The classifier was reported to diagnose cytomegalovirus status with high specificity and sensitivity in both the original cohort and the validation cohort. A further reported finding was that TCR beta sequences accurately predicted the HLA-A and HLA-B alleles for most subjects in the first cohort. According to a later genetic analysis, donors in an Asian-associated ancestry cluster had fewer N-insertions in productive TCRs than the roughly 670-donor mean. The earlier analysis of approximately 590 of the donors excluded about 16 rarely observed V segments, including chromosome 9 orphons, because counts were too low. Across donors, most TCR sequences were observed very rarely, whereas some public TCRs were present in many individuals. Specific HLA alleles were associated with some 15,000 TCR beta sequences at a false discovery rate of 0.05 in a later analysis. A later analysis reported that several top co-occurrence clusters appeared linked to parvovirus B19, influenza, CMV and Epstein-Barr virus. Linkage disequilibrium might explain the correlated functional status among segregating V segments, but an unknown experimental factor could not be excluded. According to the authors, the approach could potentially be generalized to other disease states and immunological phenotypes. In an earlier analysis of 587 of the donors, most TCR beta V segments appeared in productive rearrangements about 87% or about 30% of the time, broadly matching IMGT annotations. Assigning TCR associations to individual alleles was difficult when HLA alleles, especially DR and DQ, strongly co-occurred. The only immune exposure information available for the cohort was CMV serostatus. A total of fewer than 200 TCR beta chains were listed by the study as associated with cytomegalovirus.

Library preparation employed the immunoSEQ multiplex PCR assay. The multiplex PCR relied on a mix of 60 forward primers for TCR Vbeta segments and 13 reverse primers for TCR Jbeta segments. A multiplex PCR assay on genomic DNA amplified the CDR3 region of rearranged TCR beta genes. On the Illumina HiSeq System, the amplified TCR beta libraries were sequenced as 87-base-pair reads. The study's processing was this. A later analysis counted approximately 84 million unique TCR beta chains across the 670 or so repertoires, and roughly 9.9 million of these chains were shared by at least two donors. To remove PCR and sequencing errors, raw reads were error-corrected and collapsed into unique sequences using a nearest-neighbor algorithm that merged closely related sequences. V, D and J gene segments were assigned by aligning CDR3 sequences to IMGT reference sequences. Each retained sequence needed at least a six-nucleotide match to both a V gene segment and a J gene segment. A rearrangement was called productive if the CDR3 had no stop codons and remained in frame with V and J, and every other rearrangement was called non-productive. CDR3 was defined by IMGT convention, running from the second conserved V-encoded cysteine to the conserved J-encoded phenylalanine. In an earlier analysis of more than 550 of the donors, sequences lacking an unambiguous match to a single V gene segment were excluded. In an earlier analysis of several hundred of the donors, a V segment was called functional when productive rearrangements were above 56.7%, and segregating when the standard deviation between donors exceeded 5%. A statistical classification framework was built for diagnosing cytomegalovirus status from the catalog of TCR beta chain sequences. V and J gene assignment, in a later analysis, came from comparing TCR nucleotide sequences with IMGT/GENE-DB human TR gene sequences. The TCRdist pipeline was used in a later analysis to assign CDR3 sequences and most-parsimonious VDJ recombination scenarios. In a later analysis, every TCR beta chain was defined by the combination of its CDR3 amino acid sequence and its V-gene family, and reads without a unique V-gene family were dropped. To address suspected cross-contamination and a sequencing artifact, a later analysis removed under 600 highly shared, low-generation-probability nucleotide sequences. For each public chain, a later analysis derived a clonal expansion index from normalized ranks of inferred template counts within each repertoire. In a later analysis, generation probabilities were computed using a VDJ recombination model fitted to out-of-frame rearrangements, and the results were checked against IGoR. A later analysis scored TCR-TCR, TCR-HLA and TCR-CMV co-occurrence with hypergeometric tests, applying a repertoire-size bias correction to TCR pairs. A later analysis estimated false discovery rates by permuting HLA or CMV assignments 20 times. In a later analysis, co-occurring TCRs were grouped using DBSCAN, and TCRdist sequence similarity was added for clustering within HLA-allele-positive subsets. Co-occurrence clustering excluded repertoires with fewer than 30,000 or more than 120,000 public chains, plus five with anomalous nucleotide sharing. Not all clones reach the TCRdb copy of this immuneACCESS table, which keeps in-frame sequences only. Checked studies attribute under half of the gap to unresolved V genes and leave the rest unexplained. The DNA was the basis for D and trimming; V, J and clone size are from that table. This sample's table carries 110,000 to 150,000 clones. The ten largest account for 0.75% to 1% of the sample.

The cohort was made up of approximately 670 healthy bone marrow donors. All cohort members were sampled while nominally healthy, although unrecorded immune exposures were likely present. The donor was CMV seronegative and was included in the group of about 350 seronegative cohort members. A peripheral blood sample was provided by each donor, and peripheral blood mononuclear cells were used for TCR beta sequencing. Genomic DNA was extracted from the blood cell samples with the Qiagen DNeasy Blood Extraction Kit. The CDR3 has 16 amino acids, counting the end cysteine and phenylalanine. Only the CDR3 part of the read is kept: 48 bases, read in frame from the first base. CDR1 and CDR2, looked up from the germline V gene (reference sequence), are LNHNV and YYDKDF. V loses 0 bases, J loses 4 bases, and the germline ends lie 16 bases apart.

This TCR derives from a male donor in good health and CMV-seronegative. What was sequenced was PBMCs. The chain employs TRBV15 and TRBJ2-7; TRBD2 might be the D gene, on 5 matching bases. The base sequence is TGTGCCACCAGCAGAGATCACGGGGTACGGCCGTACGAGCAGTACTTC. This codes for CATSRDHGVRPYEQYF.